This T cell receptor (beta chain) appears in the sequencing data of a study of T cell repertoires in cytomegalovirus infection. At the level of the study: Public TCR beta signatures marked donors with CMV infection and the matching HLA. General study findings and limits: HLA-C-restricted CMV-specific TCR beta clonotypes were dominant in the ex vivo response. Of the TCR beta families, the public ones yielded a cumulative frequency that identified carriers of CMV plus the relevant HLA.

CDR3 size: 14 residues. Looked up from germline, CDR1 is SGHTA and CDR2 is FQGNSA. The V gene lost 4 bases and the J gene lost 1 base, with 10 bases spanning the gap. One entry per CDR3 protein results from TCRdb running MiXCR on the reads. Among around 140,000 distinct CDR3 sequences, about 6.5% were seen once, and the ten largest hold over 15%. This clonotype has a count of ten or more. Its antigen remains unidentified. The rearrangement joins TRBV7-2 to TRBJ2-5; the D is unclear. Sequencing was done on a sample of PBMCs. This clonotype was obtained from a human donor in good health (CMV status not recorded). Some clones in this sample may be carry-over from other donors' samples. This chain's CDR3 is CASSSYGPQETQYF. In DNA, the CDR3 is TGTGCCAGCAGCTCATACGGGCCCCAAGAGACCCAGTACTTC.